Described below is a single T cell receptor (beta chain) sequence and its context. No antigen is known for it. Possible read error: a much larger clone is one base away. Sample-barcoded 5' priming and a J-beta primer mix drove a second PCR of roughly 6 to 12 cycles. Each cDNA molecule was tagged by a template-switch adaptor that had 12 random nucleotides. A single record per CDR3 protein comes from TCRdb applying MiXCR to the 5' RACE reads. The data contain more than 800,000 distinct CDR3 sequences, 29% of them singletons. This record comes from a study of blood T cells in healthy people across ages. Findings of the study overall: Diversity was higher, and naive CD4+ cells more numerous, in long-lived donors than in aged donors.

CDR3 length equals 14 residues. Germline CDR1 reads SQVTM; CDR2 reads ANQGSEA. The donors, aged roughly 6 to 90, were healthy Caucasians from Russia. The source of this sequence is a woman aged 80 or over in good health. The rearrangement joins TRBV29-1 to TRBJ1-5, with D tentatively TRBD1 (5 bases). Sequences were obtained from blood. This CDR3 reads CRGGKGQRGQPQHF. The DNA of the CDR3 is TGCAGGGGAGGGAAGGGGCAGAGAGGTCAGCCCCAGCATTTT.